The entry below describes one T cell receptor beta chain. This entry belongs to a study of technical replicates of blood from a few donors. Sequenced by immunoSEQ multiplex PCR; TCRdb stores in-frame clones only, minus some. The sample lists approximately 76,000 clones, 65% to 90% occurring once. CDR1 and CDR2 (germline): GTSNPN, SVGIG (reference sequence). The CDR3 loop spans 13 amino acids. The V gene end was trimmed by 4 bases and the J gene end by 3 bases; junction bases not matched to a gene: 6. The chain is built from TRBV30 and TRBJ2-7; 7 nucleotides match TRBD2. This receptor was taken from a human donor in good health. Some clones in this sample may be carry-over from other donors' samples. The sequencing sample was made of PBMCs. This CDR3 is CAWTGLPYYEQYF. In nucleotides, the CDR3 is TGTGCCTGGACGGGACTACCGTACTACGAGCAGTACTTC. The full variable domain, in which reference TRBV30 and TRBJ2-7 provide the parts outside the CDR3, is SQTIHQWPATLVQPVGSPLSLECTVEGTSNPNLYWYRQAAGRGLQLLFYSVGIGQISSEVPQNLSASRPQDRQFILSSKKLLLSDSGFYLCAWTGLPYYEQYFGPGTRLTVT.